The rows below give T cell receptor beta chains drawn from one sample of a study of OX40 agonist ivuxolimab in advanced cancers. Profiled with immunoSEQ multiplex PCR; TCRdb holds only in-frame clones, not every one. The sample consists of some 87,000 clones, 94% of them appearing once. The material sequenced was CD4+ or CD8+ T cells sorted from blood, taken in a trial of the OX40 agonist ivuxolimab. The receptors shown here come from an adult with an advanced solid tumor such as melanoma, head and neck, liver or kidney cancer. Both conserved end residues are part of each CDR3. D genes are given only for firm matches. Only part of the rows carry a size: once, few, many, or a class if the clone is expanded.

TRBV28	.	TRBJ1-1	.	CASSLQGATNTEAFF	TGTGCCAGCAGTTTGCAAGGGGCCACCAACACTGAAGCTTTCTTT
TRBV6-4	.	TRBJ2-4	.	CASPLGPLNIQYF	TGTGCCAGTCCCCTAGGCCCTCTAAACATTCAGTACTTC
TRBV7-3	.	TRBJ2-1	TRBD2	CASRPFSGRANNEQFF	TGTGCCAGCAGGCCTTTTAGCGGGAGAGCGAACAATGAGCAGTTCTTC
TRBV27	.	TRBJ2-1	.	CASSLGLQGNEQFF	TGTGCCAGCAGTTTAGGTCTCCAGGGAAATGAGCAGTTCTTC
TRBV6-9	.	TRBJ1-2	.	CASRAQGETGYTF	TGTGCCAGCAGGGCTCAGGGCGAGACTGGCTACACCTTC
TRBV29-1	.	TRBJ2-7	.	CSAQGPTFYEQYF	TGCAGCGCACAGGGTCCAACCTTCTACGAGCAGTACTTC
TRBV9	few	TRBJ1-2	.	CASSVARGSYGYTF	TGTGCCAGCAGCGTAGCGAGGGGGAGTTATGGCTACACCTTC
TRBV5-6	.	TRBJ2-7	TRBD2	CASSWGTSGLEQYF	TGTGCCAGCAGCTGGGGGACTAGCGGGCTCGAGCAGTACTTC
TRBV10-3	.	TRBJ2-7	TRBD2	CAISDPGTSSDYEQYF	TGTGCCATCAGTGACCCCGGGACTAGCTCTGACTACGAGCAGTACTTC
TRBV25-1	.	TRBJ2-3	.	CASSEFRTTDTQYF	TGTGCCAGCAGTGAATTTCGGACCACAGATACGCAGTATTTT
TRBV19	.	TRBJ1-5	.	CASSQVNTLPYSNQPQHF	TGTGCCAGTAGTCAAGTCAACACCCTCCCCTATAGCAATCAGCCCCAGCATTTT
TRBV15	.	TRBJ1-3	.	CATSAGGAGNTIYF	TGTGCCACCAGCGCGGGGGGGGCAGGAAACACCATATATTTT
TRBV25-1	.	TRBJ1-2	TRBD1	CASSGTGTLSYGYTF	TGTGCCAGCAGTGGGACAGGGACTCTTTCGTATGGCTACACCTTC
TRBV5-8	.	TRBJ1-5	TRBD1	CASSALTGEGNQPQHF	TGTGCCAGCAGCGCATTGACAGGGGAGGGGAATCAGCCCCAGCATTTT
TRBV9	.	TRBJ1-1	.	CASSVARNTEAFF	TGTGCCAGCAGCGTAGCTAGGAACACTGAAGCTTTCTTT
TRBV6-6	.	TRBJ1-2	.	CASSSYNNYGYTF	TGTGCCAGCAGCTCGTACAATAACTATGGCTACACCTTC
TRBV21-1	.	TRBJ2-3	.	CASRALAGKVTDTQYF	TGTGCCAGCAGAGCACTAGCGGGGAAAGTCACAGATACGCAGTATTTT
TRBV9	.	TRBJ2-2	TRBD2	CASSLSGSSTGELFF	TGTGCCAGCAGCTTGAGCGGGAGTAGTACCGGGGAGCTGTTTTTT
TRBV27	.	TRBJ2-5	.	CASSPNWPSAGQETQYF	TGTGCCAGCAGTCCTAATTGGCCGTCGGCGGGACAAGAGACCCAGTACTTC
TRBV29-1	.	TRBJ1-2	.	CSVEASRGYTF	TGCAGCGTTGAAGCCTCGCGGGGCTACACCTTC
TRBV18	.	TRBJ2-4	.	CASRAGADIQYF	TGTGCCAGCCGCGCCGGGGCGGACATTCAGTACTTC
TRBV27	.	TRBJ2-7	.	CASSYNGYEQYF	TGTGCCAGCAGTTATAACGGGTACGAGCAGTACTTC
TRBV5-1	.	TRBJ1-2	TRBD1	CASSKYRGQYYGYTF	TGCGCCAGCAGCAAATACAGGGGGCAGTACTATGGCTACACCTTC
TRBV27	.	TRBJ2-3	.	CASSRDIFRTDTQYF	TGTGCCAGCAGCCGGGACATTTTCCGCACAGATACGCAGTATTTT
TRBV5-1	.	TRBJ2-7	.	CASSLRGDGKGYEQYF	TGCGCCAGCAGCTTGCGAGGGGACGGGAAGGGCTACGAGCAGTACTTC
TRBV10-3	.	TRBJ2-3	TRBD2	CAISDSLAGGPRSTDTQYF	TGTGCCATCAGTGACTCACTAGCGGGAGGGCCGAGAAGCACAGATACGCAGTATTTT
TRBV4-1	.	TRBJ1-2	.	CASSQDQAGVLGGYTF	TGCGCCAGCAGCCAAGATCAGGCTGGGGTTCTGGGCGGCTACACCTTC